Each of the 30 T cell receptor beta chains below was sequenced from the same sample in a study of blood T cell repertoires in COVID-19. Repertoires were generated with immunoSEQ multiplex PCR, while TCRdb's copy carries only in-frame clones and drops some. The sample consists of tens of thousands of clones, approximately 90% of them appearing once. The sequenced sample was PBMCs or T cells enriched from blood (not recorded which). The receptors derive from a woman aged 50 to 60 with acute COVID-19.

This chain uses TRBV6-5 with TRBJ2-3, with 9 bases aligning to TRBD2. The trim removed 3 bases at V and 4 bases at J, leaving 8 bases unmatched. The CDR3 extends over 16 amino acids. Per germline, CDR1 MNHEY and CDR2 SVGAGI. The CDR3 DNA follows: TGTGCCAGCAGTTATGGGGCGGGAGGGCCCTCAGATACGCAGTATTTT. Its protein product is CASSYGAGGPSDTQYF.

The chain is built from TRBV7-9 and TRBJ1-1; TRBD1 matches at 10 bases. CDR1 is SEHNR and CDR2 is FQNEAQ in the germline V gene (reference sequence). CDR3 size: 14 residues. V shed 5 bases and J 4 bases; nucleotides not matched to a gene: 4. CDR3 amino acids: CASSQRTGGTEAFF. The CDR3, as DNA: TGTGCCAGCAGCCAACGGACAGGGGGCACTGAAGCTTTCTTT.

The chain links TRBV4-1 to TRBJ2-7; TRBD2 matches 7 bases. The trim removed 1 base at V and 2 bases at J, leaving 8 bases unmatched. The CDR3 has 16 amino acids. CDR1 MGHRA and CDR2 YSYEKL come from the germline V gene. The CDR3 nucleotides are TGCGCCAGCAGCCAAGTTTTTAGCGGGCTCCCCTACGAGCAGTACTTC. Translation gives CASSQVFSGLPYEQYF.

The chain uses TRBV30 and TRBJ1-1; D not certain. This CDR3 spans 15 amino acids. CDR1 is GTSNPN, CDR2 SVGIG, per germline (reference sequence). The V and J ends lost 3 bases and 5 bases respectively, with 19 bases between them. CDR3 coding DNA: TGTGCCTGGAGCCTCTCCTCACCCTCGGGGACTGAAGCTTTCTTT. Amino acid sequence: CAWSLSSPSGTEAFF.

The CDR3 protein is CASSPGGSPLHF. The CDR3 DNA is TGTGCCAGCAGCCCGGGGGGATCACCCCTCCACTTT. The rearrangement uses TRBV12-3 or TRBV12-4 and TRBJ1-6, with D perhaps matching TRBD1 (5 bases). V shed 6 bases and J shed 10 bases, with 10 bases lying between them. The CDR3 has 12 amino acids.

V is TRBV27 and J is TRBJ2-2; possible D gene TRBD2, 5 bases. Trimming shortened V by 3 bases and J by 8 bases, and 16 bases separated the two germline ends. The germline CDR1 and CDR2 sequences are MNHEY and SMNVEV (reference sequence). This CDR3 is 15 amino acids long. The CDR3 sequence: CASSLGSGWRGELFF. Written as DNA, the CDR3 is TGTGCCAGCAGTTTGGGCTCCGGTTGGAGGGGGGAGCTGTTTTTT.

The rearrangement uses TRBV7-9 and TRBJ2-7, with D possibly matching TRBD1 (7 bases). V shed 5 bases and J shed 2 bases, with 25 bases lying between them. The CDR3 totals 18 residues. The germline V gene has CDR1 SEHNR and CDR2 FQNEAQ (reference sequence). For the CDR3, the DNA is TGTGCCAGCAGCCCCCTTAGTGGAGGGGGCTATAGCCCCTACGAGCAGTACTTC. Residues: CASSPLSGGGYSPYEQYF.

The chain links TRBV6-4 to TRBJ1-2; 10 bases map to TRBD1. J was trimmed by 7 bases and V by 6 bases; bases with no gene match: 8. This CDR3 contains 14 residues. CDR1 and CDR2 from the germline V gene are MRHNA and SNTAGT. The CDR3 DNA reads as TGTGCCAGCAGACCCCGACAGGGGGCGGGTGGCTACACCTTC. It codes for CASRPRQGAGGYTF.

V and J are TRBV4-1 and TRBJ2-6; no clear D. V was shortened by 0 bases and J by 2 bases, with 2 bases between the two germline ends. This CDR3 spans 14 amino acids. Per germline, CDR1 MGHRA and CDR2 YSYEKL. CDR3 sequence reads: CASSQDTGANVLTF. In DNA, the CDR3 is TGCGCCAGCAGCCAAGATACTGGGGCCAACGTCCTGACTTTC.

A few counts support this clone. This specimen includes other DNA sequences encoding the same CDR3. The chain couples TRBV3-1 (or the pseudogene TRBV3-2) to TRBJ2-7, with TRBD1 matching 10 bases. The germline V gene has CDR1 LGHDT and CDR2 YNNKEL (reference sequence). This CDR3 region has 15 residues. V dropped 1 base and J dropped 1; count of bases not matched to a gene: 1. In DNA, the CDR3 is TGTGCCAGCAGCCAAGGGGACAGGGGTTCCTACGAGCAGTACTTC. It specifies CASSQGDRGSYEQYF.

The gene calls are TRBV6-5 and TRBJ1-1; unclear D gene. Germline CDR1 and CDR2: MNHEY and SVGAGI. Trimming took 0 bases from V and 0 from J, leaving 8 bases between them. The CDR3 runs to 15 residues. CDR3 coding DNA: TGTGCCAGCAGTTACTCCCCGGTCATGAACACTGAAGCTTTCTTT. As protein: CASSYSPVMNTEAFF.

The chain employs TRBV6-5 and TRBJ2-7, with D possibly being TRBD1 (6 bases). The CDR3 is made up of 14 amino acids. The germline V gene encodes CDR1 MNHEY and CDR2 SVGAGI. V gave up 5 bases and J gave up 7 bases, with 18 bases separating them. The CDR3, as DNA: TGTGCCAGCAGTCGACGGACAGAAAACGGGGAGCAGTACTTC. Protein sequence: CASSRRTENGEQYF.

This sequence joins TRBV7-8 and TRBJ2-7, with TRBD1 matching 8 bases. V lost 1 base to trimming and J lost 4 bases; unmatched junction nucleotides: 9. The CDR3 has 16 residues. Looked up from germline, CDR1 is SGHVS and CDR2 is FQNEAQ. The CDR3 region has the DNA TGTGCCAGCAGCTTAGATTTAGCAGGGGGCAAGTACGAGCAGTACTTC. As protein: CASSLDLAGGKYEQYF.

Remarks on this clone: Other DNA sequences in this specimen translate into the identical CDR3. The rearrangement uses TRBV7-9 and TRBJ2-7, with D uncertain. V was shortened by 2 bases and J by 0 bases, with 2 bases between the two germline ends. There are 12 residues in the CDR3. CDR1 and CDR2 (germline): SEHNR, FQNEAQ (reference sequence). The CDR3 reads CASSLYSYEQYF. Written as DNA, the CDR3 is TGTGCCAGCAGCTTATACTCCTACGAGCAGTACTTC.

The chain links TRBV19 to TRBJ2-1; maybe TRBD1 (5 bases). V was pared by 5 bases and J by 6 bases, with 17 bases between. The CDR3 covers 15 residues. Germline CDR1 and CDR2: LNHDA and SQIVND (reference sequence). The DNA of the CDR3 is TGTGCCAGTAGTCCGACGCCAGGGTCTCGCAATGAGCAGTTCTTC. Translating gives CASSPTPGSRNEQFF.

The chain has TRBV7-8 and TRBJ2-7; a weak D match, TRBD2 (6 bases). This CDR3 has 16 amino acids. V lost 4 bases and J lost 8, with 24 bases in between. From germline, CDR1 is SGHVS and CDR2 FQNEAQ. CDR3 sequence: CASSSSGGEARTKQYF. In DNA form, the CDR3 reads TGTGCCAGCAGCTCCTCCGGGGGAGAGGCAAGGACGAAGCAGTACTTC.

V gene TRBV11-2 combines with J gene TRBJ2-2; D remains ambiguous. CDR1 SGHAT and CDR2 FQNNGV come from the germline V gene. This CDR3 contains 13 residues. The V gene lost 2 bases and the J gene lost 5 bases, with 6 bases spanning the gap. The CDR3, as DNA: TGTGCCAGCAGCTTATACGGGACCGGGGAGCTGTTTTTT. Amino acid sequence: CASSLYGTGELFF.

V gene TRBV24-1 combines with J gene TRBJ1-5, with 8 bases that match TRBD1. Germline V gives CDR1 KGHDR, CDR2 SFDVKD. This CDR3 has 21 amino acids. Losses at the gene ends were 3 bases for V and 1 base for J; bases not matched to a gene: 19. CDR3 DNA sequence: TGTGCCACCAGTGATAGCAAACGTAGAGGGACAGGAGTTTTGAGCAATCAGCCCCAGCATTTT. This encodes CATSDSKRRGTGVLSNQPQHF.

This chain links TRBV6-5 with TRBJ1-5; D may be TRBD1 (6 bases). The CDR3 is 14 residues long. Germline CDR1 is MNHEY and CDR2 is SVGAGI. Trimming removed 5 bases from V and 7 bases from J, with 15 bases in between. CDR3 nucleotides: TGTGCCAGCAGTCCCACAGGGACCCAACAGCCCCAGCATTTT. This codes for CASSPTGTQQPQHF.

A few counts support this clone. The chain is built from TRBV9 and TRBJ1-2; no clear D. Germline CDR1 is SGDLS and CDR2 is YYNGEE. V was pared by 4 bases and J by 4 bases, with 8 bases between. The CDR3 length is 12 residues. Written as DNA, the CDR3 is TGTGCCAGCAGCCCACAGCTCTATGGCTACACCTTC. It yields the protein CASSPQLYGYTF.

The V and J genes are TRBV5-6 and TRBJ2-1, with D maybe TRBD2 (6 bases). V gave up 3 bases and J gave up 7 bases, with 17 bases separating them. The CDR3 has 15 residues. Germline CDR1 reads SGHDT; CDR2 reads YYEEEE. The CDR3, as DNA: TGTGCCAGCAGCTCATATAGCGGTCTAGGGAATGAGCAGTTCTTC. Translated: CASSSYSGLGNEQFF. Full variable domain (outside the CDR3, taken from reference TRBV5-6 and TRBJ2-1): DAGVTQSPTHLIKTRGQQVTLRCSPKSGHDTVSWYQQALGQGPQFIFQYYEEEERQRGNFPDRFSGHQFPNYSSELNVNALLLGDSALYLCASSSYSGLGNEQFFGPGTRLTVL.

This chain connects TRBV7-2 to TRBJ1-1, with D unresolved. Germline lookup yields CDR1 SGHTA and CDR2 FQGNSA. The CDR3 is 14 amino acids. Trimming took off 3 bases at V and 5 bases at J, with 13 bases between the two ends. The CDR3 DNA reads TGTGCCAGCAGCTTCGATGTTAGGGAGACTGAAGCTTTCTTT. Amino acids: CASSFDVRETEAFF.

This sequence joins TRBV7-2 and TRBJ2-7; 7 bases are a match to TRBD1. The CDR3 spans 15 residues. Germline V gene sequence: CDR1 SGHTA, CDR2 FQGNSA. Losses at the gene ends were 4 bases for V and 2 bases for J; bases not matched to a gene: 8. The CDR3 DNA is TGTGCCAGCAGCTACCATTTAGGACAGGCCTACGAGCAGTACTTC. Its translation is CASSYHLGQAYEQYF.

The V and J genes are TRBV20-1 and TRBJ2-5, with D uncertain. CDR1 is DFQATT and CDR2 is SNEGSKA in the germline V gene (reference sequence). Trimming took 3 bases from V and 3 from J, leaving 8 bases between them. The CDR3 sequence is 12 residues long. The CDR3 nucleotides are TGCAGTGCTAGTTCCGCTAAAGAGACCCAGTACTTC. It codes for CSASSAKETQYF.

The rearrangement joins TRBV3-1 (or the pseudogene TRBV3-2) to TRBJ1-3; D is unclear. Germline assignment: CDR1 LGHDT and CDR2 YNNKEL (reference sequence). The CDR3 extends over 16 amino acids. Trimming took off 0 bases at V and 3 bases at J, with 12 bases between the two ends. CDR3 residues: CASSQDNPGSGNTIYF. DNA of the CDR3: TGTGCCAGCAGCCAAGATAACCCAGGCAGTGGAAACACCATATATTTT.

V usage is TRBV5-8 and J usage is TRBJ2-7, with 8 bases fitting TRBD2. J was trimmed by 10 bases and V by 4 bases; bases with no gene match: 16. The germline V gene has CDR1 SGHTS and CDR2 YDEGEE. The CDR3 runs 15 residues. CDR3 coding DNA: TGTGCCAGCAGCGGAAGGGCCGTAGCGGGGTCCGACCAGTACTTC. Its protein is CASSGRAVAGSDQYF. Drawing the rest from reference TRBV5-8 and TRBJ2-7, the complete variable domain is EAGVTQSPTHLIKTRGQQATLRCSPISGHTSVYWYQQALGLGLQFLLWYDEGEERNRGNFPPRFSGRQFPNYSSELNVNALELEDSALYLCASSGRAVAGSDQYFGPGTRLTVT.

CDR3 protein: CASSLQGITGNTIYF. CDR3 nucleotides: TGTGCCAGCTCACTTCAGGGGATTACTGGAAACACCATATATTTT. The chain recombines TRBV18 with TRBJ1-3; possible D gene TRBD1, 6 bases. Trimming left V 4 bases short and J 2 bases short, with 12 bases between. Germline values: CDR1 KGHSH, CDR2 LQKENI. This CDR3 is built from 15 residues.

The rearrangement uses TRBV18 and TRBJ1-2, with no clear D. In germline, CDR1 is KGHSH, CDR2 LQKENI. Trimming removed 1 base at V and 5 bases at J, with 14 bases between. CDR3 length: 15 residues. The CDR3 reads CASSPRSGREYGYTF. CDR3 bases: TGTGCCAGCTCACCACGGTCGGGGAGGGAGTATGGCTACACCTTC.

CDR3 sequence (DNA): TGTGCCAGCAGCCTACAGGGGGCCAACTATGGCTACACCTTC. It is translated as CASSLQGANYGYTF. The rearrangement joins TRBV7-9 to TRBJ1-2; 9 nucleotides agree with TRBD1. The V segment lost 5 bases and the J segment 2 bases; nucleotides outside the gene matches: 3. Germline CDR1 and CDR2: SEHNR and FQNEAQ (reference sequence). This CDR3 is 14 amino acids long. Looking up the rest from reference TRBV7-9 and TRBJ1-2 gives the full variable domain: DTGVSQNPRHKITKRGQNVTFRCDPISEHNRLYWYRQTLGQGPEFLTYFQNEAQLEKSRLLSDRFSAERPKGSFSTLEIQRTEQGDSAMYLCASSLQGANYGYTFGSGTRLTVV.

This clone was recorded a few times. The V and J genes are TRBV28 and TRBJ2-2; D unresolved. CDR1 and CDR2 (germline): MDHEN, SYDVKM. This CDR3 has 17 residues. The V and J ends lost 2 bases and 0 bases respectively, with 13 bases between them. The CDR3 nucleotides are TGTGCCAGCAGTTTACCTAATCCATTTACGAACACCGGGGAGCTGTTTTTT. Its protein product is CASSLPNPFTNTGELFF.